This record concerns one TCR beta chain sequence. Antigen unknown. These data belong to a study of cytomegalovirus exposure and HLA in healthy donors. The study, taken as a whole, reports: In the 130 or so validation repertoires, a later analysis found that first-cohort TCR clusters tended to co-occur. The CMV antigen specificity of three CMV-associated chains was confirmed through in vitro analysis. Most TCRs appeared rarely, but some public TCRs recurred in many donors.

The table came from immunoSEQ multiplex PCR; TCRdb's copy has only in-frame clones and leaves some out. The sample carries about 120,000 clones, approximately 94% recorded once. The donors were members of the validation cohort, which comprised about 130 subjects and was separate from the first cohort of around 700 subjects. CDR1 is SGHTA and CDR2 is FQGNSA in the germline V gene. V dropped 5 bases and J dropped 8; count of bases not matched to a gene: 11. This CDR3 is built from 15 residues. Sequenced sample: PBMCs. The V gene is TRBV7-2, the J gene TRBJ1-4, with TRBD1 identical over 7 bases. The TCR was taken from a man aged 18-30 years in good health and CMV-seronegative. CDR3 region: CASSQADRAGEKLFF. In nucleotides, the CDR3 is TGTGCCAGCAGCCAAGCCGACAGGGCCGGAGAAAAACTGTTTTTT.